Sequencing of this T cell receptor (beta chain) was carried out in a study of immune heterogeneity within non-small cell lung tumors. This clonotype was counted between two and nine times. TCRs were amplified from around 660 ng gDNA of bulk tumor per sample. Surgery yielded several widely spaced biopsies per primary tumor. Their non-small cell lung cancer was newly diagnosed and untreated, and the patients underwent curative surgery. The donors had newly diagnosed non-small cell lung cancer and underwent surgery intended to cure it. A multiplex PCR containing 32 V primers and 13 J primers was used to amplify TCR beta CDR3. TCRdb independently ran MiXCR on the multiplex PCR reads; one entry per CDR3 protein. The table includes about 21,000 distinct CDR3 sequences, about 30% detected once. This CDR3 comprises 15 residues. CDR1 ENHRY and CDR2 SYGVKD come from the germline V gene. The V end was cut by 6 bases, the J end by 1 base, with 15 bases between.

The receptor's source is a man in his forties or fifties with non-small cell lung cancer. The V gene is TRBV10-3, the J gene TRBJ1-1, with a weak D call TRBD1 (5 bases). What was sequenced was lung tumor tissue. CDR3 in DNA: TGTGCCATCAGAGAAACCGGGACGGCGAACACTGAAGCTTTCTTT. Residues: CAIRETGTANTEAFF.